A selection of T cell receptor beta chains follows, all from one sample in a study of blood T cell repertoires in COVID-19. Some clones are missing from TCRdb's copy, which holds only in-frame ones; the method was immunoSEQ multiplex PCR. The sample has some 180,000 clones; approximately 80% are singletons. The specimen was peripheral blood. The receptors here all came from a woman aged 40 to 50 with COVID-19, enrolled during active disease. The CDR3 runs from the conserved cysteine through the conserved F or W. The D gene is left open where the match is weak. Clone size, where shown, is once, few, many, or a class for clones that have expanded.

CDR3 DNA: TGTGCCAGCATGGACAGGAAGGGCTGTGTTTTT
CDR3 protein: CASMDRKGCVF
J gene: TRBJ2-2
clone size: .
V gene: TRBV27
D gene: TRBD1

CDR3 DNA: TGTGCCAGTAGTCCCCGTCGAGGGACCCAGTACTTC
CDR3 protein: CASSPRRGTQYF
J gene: TRBJ2-5
clone size: once
V gene: TRBV19
D gene: .

CDR3 DNA: TGTGCCAGTAGTATACTAGCGGAGGACAATGAGCAGTTCTTC
CDR3 protein: CASSILAEDNEQFF
J gene: TRBJ2-1
clone size: .
V gene: TRBV19
D gene: TRBD2

CDR3 DNA: TGTGCCAGCAGCTTAGGGAACAGGGGCGTCAGGAATCAGCCCCAGCATTTT
CDR3 protein: CASSLGNRGVRNQPQHF
J gene: TRBJ1-5
clone size: .
V gene: TRBV7-6
D gene: TRBD1

CDR3 DNA: TGTGCCAGCTCACCAAGGACTAGAGTAGGGGAGCTGTTTTTT
CDR3 protein: CASSPRTRVGELFF
J gene: TRBJ2-2
clone size: .
V gene: TRBV18
D gene: TRBD2

CDR3 DNA: TGTGCCAGCAGTCCTACCACAGGGGTGTCGGACAATGAGCAGTTCTTC
CDR3 protein: CASSPTTGVSDNEQFF
J gene: TRBJ2-1
clone size: .
V gene: TRBV28
D gene: TRBD1

CDR3 DNA: TGCGCCAGCAGCCGGCGGGACAGCGATAACTATGGCTACACCTTC
CDR3 protein: CASSRRDSDNYGYTF
J gene: TRBJ1-2
clone size: .
V gene: TRBV5-1
D gene: TRBD1

CDR3 DNA: TGTGCCAGTAGCCCCAGGATATCAGGGCCCCAGCATTTT
CDR3 protein: CASSPRISGPQHF
J gene: TRBJ1-5
clone size: many
V gene: TRBV19
D gene: .

CDR3 DNA: TGTGCCAGTCCTAGGACTAGCGGTTACAATGAGCAGTTCTTC
CDR3 protein: CASPRTSGYNEQFF
J gene: TRBJ2-1
clone size: .
V gene: TRBV6-5
D gene: TRBD2

CDR3 DNA: TGTGCCAGCAGGCCACAGGGACCTAATGAAAAACTGTTTTTT
CDR3 protein: CASRPQGPNEKLFF
J gene: TRBJ1-4
clone size: .
V gene: TRBV7-9
D gene: .

CDR3 DNA: TGTGCCAGCTCACCGGACGACAGGGGCCCCCCCGGCAATCAGCCCCAGCATTTT
CDR3 protein: CASSPDDRGPPGNQPQHF
J gene: TRBJ1-5
clone size: .
V gene: TRBV18
D gene: TRBD1

CDR3 DNA: TGTGCCAGTAGTATCCCTACAGGGTTTGAGCAGTTCTTC
CDR3 protein: CASSIPTGFEQFF
J gene: TRBJ2-1
clone size: few
V gene: TRBV19
D gene: .

CDR3 DNA: TGTGCCACCAGCATGGGACAGGGAGGGGGCTACACCTTC
CDR3 protein: CATSMGQGGGYTF
J gene: TRBJ1-2
clone size: .
V gene: TRBV24-1
D gene: TRBD1

CDR3 DNA: TGTGCCAGCAGCCCCCCCACAGGTCGCCGCTCTGGGGCCAACGTCCTGACTTTC
CDR3 protein: CASSPPTGRRSGANVLTF
J gene: TRBJ2-6
clone size: .
V gene: TRBV7-2
D gene: .

CDR3 DNA: TGCAGCGTTACCCTAGAAAGGAACTATGGCTACACCTTC
CDR3 protein: CSVTLERNYGYTF
J gene: TRBJ1-2
clone size: .
V gene: TRBV29-1
D gene: .

CDR3 DNA: TGTGCCAGTAGTATATCACGGACAGATACGCAGTATTTT
CDR3 protein: CASSISRTDTQYF
J gene: TRBJ2-3
clone size: .
V gene: TRBV19
D gene: .

CDR3 DNA: TGTGCCGCCAGGACTTTCAACACCGGGGAGCTGTTTTTT
CDR3 protein: CAARTFNTGELFF
J gene: TRBJ2-2
clone size: .
V gene: TRBV6-6
D gene: .

CDR3 DNA: TGTGCCAGCAGCCCCCAACAGGGGAGAGCCTACGAGCAGTACTTC
CDR3 protein: CASSPQQGRAYEQYF
J gene: TRBJ2-7
clone size: .
V gene: TRBV7-2
D gene: TRBD1

CDR3 DNA: TGTGCCAGCAGTTTCTCGAGGGAGAACACTGAAGCTTTCTTT
CDR3 protein: CASSFSRENTEAFF
J gene: TRBJ1-1
clone size: .
V gene: TRBV27
D gene: .

CDR3 DNA: TGTGCCAGCAGCCTTATACTAGCGGGGGGGCACTTGAACACCGGGGAGCTGTTTTTT
CDR3 protein: CASSLILAGGHLNTGELFF
J gene: TRBJ2-2
clone size: once
V gene: TRBV3-1/TRBV3-2
D gene: TRBD2